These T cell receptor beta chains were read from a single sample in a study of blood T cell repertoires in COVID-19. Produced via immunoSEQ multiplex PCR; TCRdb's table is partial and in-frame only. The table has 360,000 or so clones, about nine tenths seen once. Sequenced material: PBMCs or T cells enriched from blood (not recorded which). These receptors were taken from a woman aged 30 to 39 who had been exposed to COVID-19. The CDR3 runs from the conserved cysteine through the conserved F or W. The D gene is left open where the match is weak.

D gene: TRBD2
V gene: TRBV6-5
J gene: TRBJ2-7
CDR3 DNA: TGTGCCAGCAGCCCCGGACTAGAAAGGTCCTACGAGCAGTACTTC
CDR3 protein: CASSPGLERSYEQYF

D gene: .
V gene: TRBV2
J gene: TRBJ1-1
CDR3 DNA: TGTGCCAGCAGTCCTCAGGGGTGGGCTTTCTTT
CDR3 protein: CASSPQGWAFF

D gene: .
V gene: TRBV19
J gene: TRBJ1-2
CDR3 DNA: TGTGCCAGTAATCCGGGGTTAACGATTAACTATGGCTACACCTTC
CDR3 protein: CASNPGLTINYGYTF

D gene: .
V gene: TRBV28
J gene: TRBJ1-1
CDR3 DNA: TGTGCCAGCTTACGTGGGGCAGCCCAAGCTTTCTTT
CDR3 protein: CASLRGAAQAFF

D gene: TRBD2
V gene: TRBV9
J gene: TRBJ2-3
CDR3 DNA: TGTGCCAGCAGCGCGACTAGCGGGATTTTATCCACAGATACGCAGTATTTT
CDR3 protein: CASSATSGILSTDTQYF

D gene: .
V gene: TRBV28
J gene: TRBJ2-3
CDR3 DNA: TGTGCCAGCAGTGAACTGAGGAGGGTGGATACGCAGTATTTT
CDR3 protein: CASSELRRVDTQYF

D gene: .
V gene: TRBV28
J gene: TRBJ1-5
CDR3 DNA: TGTGCCAGCAGTAGACAGACGGCTAATCAGCCCCAGCATTTT
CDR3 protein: CASSRQTANQPQHF

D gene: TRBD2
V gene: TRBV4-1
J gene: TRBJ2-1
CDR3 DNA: TGCGCCAGCAGCCAAGAGGGGGACGGACTAGCGGGTAGTTGGGAGCAGTTCTTC
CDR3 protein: CASSQEGDGLAGSWEQFF

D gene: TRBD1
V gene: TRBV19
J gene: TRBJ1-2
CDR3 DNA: TGTGCCAGTAGTACTAGACAGGGGGCGGCCGGCTACACCTTC
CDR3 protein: CASSTRQGAAGYTF

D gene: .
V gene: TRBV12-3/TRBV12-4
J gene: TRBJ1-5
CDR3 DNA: TGTGCCAGCAGTTGGACTGCTAATCAGCCCCAGCATTTT
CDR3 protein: CASSWTANQPQHF

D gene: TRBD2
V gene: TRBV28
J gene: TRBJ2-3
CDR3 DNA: TGTGCCAGCAGTTTAAACGAAGGACTAGCGGGAGAGGATACGCAGTATTTT
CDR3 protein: CASSLNEGLAGEDTQYF

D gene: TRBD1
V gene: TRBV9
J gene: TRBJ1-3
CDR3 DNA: TGTGCCAGCAGTGGGACAGGGGACGCTGGAAACACCATATATTTT
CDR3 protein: CASSGTGDAGNTIYF

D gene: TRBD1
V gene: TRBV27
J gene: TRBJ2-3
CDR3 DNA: TGTGCCAGCAGTTCACAGGGGTGGCGGGTCGCAGATACGCAGTATTTT
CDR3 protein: CASSSQGWRVADTQYF

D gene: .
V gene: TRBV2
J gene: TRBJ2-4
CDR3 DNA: TGTGCCAGCAGGGACCCCGGAGGGAAAAACATTCAGTACTTC
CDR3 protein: CASRDPGGKNIQYF

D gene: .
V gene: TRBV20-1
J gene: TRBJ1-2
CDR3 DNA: TGCAGTGCTAGCTCGACATCTGGCTACACCTTC
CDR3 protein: CSASSTSGYTF

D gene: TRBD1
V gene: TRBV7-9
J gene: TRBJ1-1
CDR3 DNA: TGTGCCAGCAGCTTACTGACAGGGCTCACTGAAGCTTTCTTT
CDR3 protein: CASSLLTGLTEAFF

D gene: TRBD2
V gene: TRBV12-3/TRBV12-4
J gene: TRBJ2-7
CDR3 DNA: TGTGCCAGCAGCGGACTAGGCGAGCAGTACTTC
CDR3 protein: CASSGLGEQYF